Following are 9 T cell receptor beta chains from one sample sequenced in a study of technical replicates of blood from a handful of donors. Sequenced by immunoSEQ multiplex PCR; TCRdb stores in-frame clones only, minus some. The repertoire holds tens of thousands of clones, around 94% seen once, with approximately 0.25% in the top ten. What was sequenced was T cells isolated from PBMCs. The receptors come from a human donor in good health.

J is TRBJ1-1 and V is TRBV5-6; TRBD1 agrees at 8 bases. CDR1 is SGHDT and CDR2 is YYEEEE in the germline V gene. V lost 1 base and J lost 3; bases outside the gene matches: 5. The CDR3 runs 15 residues. CDR3 protein: CASSLLYRGDTEAFF. DNA for the CDR3: TGTGCCAGCAGCTTGCTGTACAGGGGGGACACTGAAGCTTTCTTT.

The CDR3 DNA is TGTGCCAGCAGTGAGGTCGGGGTACTCTACGAGCAGTACTTC. As protein: CASSEVGVLYEQYF. The chain recombines TRBV6-1 with TRBJ2-7; D might be TRBD2 (5 bases). CDR1 MNHNS and CDR2 SASEGT come from the germline V gene. This CDR3 comprises 14 residues. V lost 3 bases, J lost 3 bases, and 12 bases lay in between.

Only one count was recorded for this clone. The genes are TRBV7-8 and TRBJ1-1; possibly TRBD1 for D (6 bases). Germline V gives CDR1 SGHVS, CDR2 FQNEAQ. Trimming took 5 bases from V and 6 from J, leaving 16 bases between them. The CDR3 spans 14 residues. CDR3: CASSVRGAGAEAFF. In nucleotides, the CDR3 is TGTGCCAGCAGCGTTCGGGGGGCTGGAGCTGAAGCTTTCTTT. Using reference TRBV7-8 and TRBJ1-1 for the parts outside the CDR3, the full variable domain is GAGVSQSPRYKVAKRGQDVALRCDPISGHVSLFWYQQALGQGPEFLTYFQNEAQLDKSGLPSDRFFAERPEGSVSTLKIQRTQQEDSAVYLCASSVRGAGAEAFFGQGTRLTVV.

The rearrangement links TRBV4-1 to TRBJ1-2, with 7 bases matching TRBD1. The CDR3 spans 16 residues. V was clipped by 3 bases and J by 4 bases; unmatched bases: 11. Germline CDR1 is MGHRA and CDR2 is YSYEKL. CDR3 sequence (DNA): TGCGCCAGCAGCCACCTTACCGGGACAGACATCTATGGCTACACCTTC. Its protein is CASSHLTGTDIYGYTF.

This clone was recorded a few times. The chain employs TRBV10-1 and TRBJ2-5; 8 nucleotides line up with TRBD1. The CDR3 length is 14 residues. J was trimmed by 5 bases and V by 6 bases; bases with no gene match: 8. Per the germline V gene, CDR1 is WNHNN and CDR2 is SYGVQD (reference sequence). CDR3 DNA sequence: TGCGCCAGCAGACCGCCGGACAGGGATGAGACCCAGTACTTC. It yields the protein CASRPPDRDETQYF.

This chain links TRBV5-1 with TRBJ2-7, with a tentative D call TRBD1 (5 bases). The length of the CDR3 is 12 residues. CDR1 is SGHRS, CDR2 YFSETQ, per germline. Trimming took off 7 bases at V and 7 bases at J, with 15 bases between the two ends. The CDR3: CASGQSLGEQYF. The CDR3 DNA reads as TGCGCCAGCGGACAATCCCTAGGGGAGCAGTACTTC.

This chain links TRBV6-1 with TRBJ2-7; 8 bases are a match to TRBD2. Losses at the gene ends were 4 bases for V and 3 bases for J; bases not matched to a gene: 8. The CDR3 totals 15 residues. CDR1 and CDR2 from the germline V gene are MNHNS and SASEGT. CDR3 loop: CASSVQTAGGYEQYF. The CDR3 DNA reads TGTGCCAGCAGTGTCCAGACGGCGGGGGGCTACGAGCAGTACTTC.

The chain carries TRBV6-5 and TRBJ2-1, with 12 bases fitting TRBD1. Per germline, CDR1 MNHEY and CDR2 SVGAGI. V shed 6 bases and J 10 bases; nucleotides not matched to a gene: 10. The CDR3 extends over 15 amino acids. CDR3 loop: CASSRAGTGGGEQFF. The CDR3 coding sequence is TGTGCCAGCAGCCGAGCCGGGACAGGGGGCGGAGAGCAGTTCTTC.

This chain links TRBV19 with TRBJ2-1; 12 bases fit TRBD2. The CDR3 extends over 17 amino acids. V shed 4 bases, J shed 8 bases, and the junction held 12 bases outside the gene matches. Germline CDR1 LNHDA, CDR2 SQIVND (reference sequence). The CDR3 sequence is CASSTGTSGRRRDEQFF. CDR3 DNA: TGTGCCAGTAGTACGGGGACTAGCGGGCGCAGGAGGGATGAGCAGTTCTTC.